The 6 T cell receptor beta chains reported below all come from one sample, sequenced in a study of T-cell reconstitution after alpha-beta-depleted transplantation in children (dated by TCRdb to the mid-2010s). The library relied on PCR. Sequencer: Illumina HiSeq 2500. TCR library preparation used molecular barcoding, with unique molecular identifiers applied to normalize quantification of the TCRbeta repertoire. TCRdb reanalyzed the raw reads on its own, using fastp at Q25 for trimming and MiXCR for clone calling, and kept in-frame beta chains. CDR3 protein duplicates are merged, each entry listing the most common genes and DNA. The sample has 750,000 to 950,000 distinct CDR3 sequences on record, roughly 15% of them singletons. The ten biggest clones cover approximately 5% of the sample. The treatment or condition label on this specimen signifies: allogeneic hematopoietic cell transplantation with graft depleted of TCRalphabeta T cells and CD19 B cells.

Sample: PBMCs, mostly from graft donor cells, taken 360 days after TCRalphabeta/CD19-depleted stem cell transplant. Receptor source: a male patient younger than 18 who had a stem cell transplant for acute lymphoblastic leukemia, so the T cells may come from the graft donor.

This clonotype was recorded at least ten times. CDR3 nucleotide sequence: TGTGCCAGCAGCTTCCCGTCTAACAATGAGCAGTTCTTC. It is translated as CASSFPSNNEQFF. V and J are TRBV7-9 and TRBJ2-1, with unresolved D. Germline assignment: CDR1 SEHNR and CDR2 FQNEAQ (reference sequence). The CDR3 consists of 13 residues. The V gene lost 3 bases and the J gene lost 5 bases, with 8 bases spanning the gap.

The chain combines TRBV27 with TRBJ2-5, with 11 bases identical to TRBD2. V lost 0 bases, J lost 5 bases, and 8 bases stayed unmatched. Germline V lookup: CDR1 MNHEY, CDR2 SMNVEV (reference sequence). This CDR3 region has 17 residues. The CDR3 loop reads CASSLSVVAGGPETQYF. DNA for the CDR3: TGTGCCAGCAGTTTATCGGTGGTAGCGGGAGGGCCGGAGACCCAGTACTTC.

This clonotype was observed a handful of times. The chain joins TRBV5-1 to TRBJ2-7; 7 positions agree with TRBD2. Germline CDR1 reads SGHRS; CDR2 reads YFSETQ. With V trimmed by 0 bases and J by 1 base, 7 bases remained unmatched. CDR3 length: 16 residues. The CDR3 loop reads CASSLAEGGPSYEQYF. The CDR3 DNA follows: TGCGCCAGCAGCTTGGCCGAGGGAGGGCCGTCCTACGAGCAGTACTTC.

This clonotype was counted only a few times. For the CDR3, the DNA is TGTGCCAGCAGCTCTTTCGAGGCCCAGCCCCAGCATTTT. It yields the protein CASSSFEAQPQHF. The gene calls are TRBV7-9 and TRBJ1-5, with no clear D. This CDR3 comprises 13 residues. CDR1 is SEHNR, CDR2 FQNEAQ, per germline (reference sequence). V was shortened by 4 bases and J by 7 bases, with 11 bases between the two germline ends.

The sample holds a few counts of this clonotype. This chain's CDR3 is CASSLVGVEETQYF. The DNA of the CDR3 is TGCGCCAGCAGCTTGGTAGGGGTAGAGGAGACCCAGTACTTC. The V and J genes are TRBV5-1 and TRBJ2-5; D may be TRBD1 (5 bases). V lost 0 bases to trimming and J lost 5 bases, with 11 bases between them. CDR3 length: 14 residues. In germline, CDR1 is SGHRS, CDR2 YFSETQ.

The CDR3 sequence is CASSFPGAGANVLTF. The CDR3 region has the DNA TGCGCCAGCAGCTTCCCAGGGGCTGGGGCCAACGTCCTGACTTTC. The J gene is TRBJ2-6, the V gene TRBV5-1; D possibly corresponds to TRBD1 (6 bases). The germline gives CDR1 SGHRS, CDR2 YFSETQ. The length of the CDR3 is 15 residues. V was trimmed by 2 bases and J by 2 bases, leaving 8 bases between them.